Presented here are 3 T cell receptor beta chains from one specimen sequenced in a study of blood T cell repertoires in COVID-19. The repertoire was sequenced with immunoSEQ multiplex PCR; TCRdb's copy has only in-frame clones and lacks some. The sample shows around 130,000 clones, just over 75% of them seen only once. Material for sequencing was peripheral blood. Source of these receptors: a human donor in a cohort sampled during active COVID-19.

The chain recombines TRBV5-1 with TRBJ2-5; D is perhaps TRBD2 (6 bases). CDR3 length: 15 amino acids. Germline lookup yields CDR1 SGHRS and CDR2 YFSETQ. V was shortened by 0 bases and J by 0 bases, with 9 bases between the two germline ends. The DNA for the CDR3 is TGCGCCAGCAGCTTGGGGGGCGGGGACCAAGAGACCCAGTACTTC. It yields the protein CASSLGGGDQETQYF.

The rearrangement uses TRBV10-2 and TRBJ2-5, with D maybe TRBD2 (7 bases). The V end lost 8 bases, the J end lost 5 bases, and 18 bases lay between the germline ends. Germline assignment: CDR1 WSHSY and CDR2 SAAADI. This CDR3 has 14 amino acids. This chain's CDR3 is CASLGGGPSETQYF. The CDR3 nucleotides are TGCGCCAGCCTCGGCGGGGGCCCTAGTGAGACCCAGTACTTC.

Details on this clone: A read error may produce the germline difference seen at one junction end. The genes are TRBV14 and TRBJ1-4; 8 bases map to TRBD1. Germline loops: CDR1 SGHDN, CDR2 FVKESK. The CDR3 loop spans 15 amino acids. The CDR3 region is CASSQWTGINGKLFF. The DNA for the CDR3 is TGTGCCAGCAGCCAGTGGACAGGGATAAATGGAAAACTGTTTTTT. Complete variable domain (other parts from reference TRBV14 and TRBJ1-4): EAGVTQFPSHSVIEKGQTVTLRCDPISGHDNLYWYRRVMGKEIKFLLHFVKESKQDESGMPNNRFLAERTGGTYSTLKVQPAELEDSGVYFCASSQWTGINGKLFFGSGTQLSVL.